The entry below describes one TCR beta chain. Its antigen is not yet known. Base qualities are not at hand, and no much larger clone is one base apart. TCR CDR3 regions were amplified from genomic DNA by multiplex PCR using the deep immunoSEQ assay. For each cell subset, the extracted genomic DNA was distributed evenly across all wells of several immunoSEQ 96-well plates, and each plate served as one replicate. Each replicate PCR for sorted subsets received roughly 0.2 ug genomic DNA, equal to tens of thousands of T cell genomes. The purified libraries were quantified using a Qubit 3.0 fluorometer, sized with a Bioanalyzer 2100, and then quantified again using the KAPA Library Quantification kit. Each immunoSEQ 96-well plate was sequenced on its own single-read 150-cycle Illumina NextSeq 550 flow cell. Regarding the original processing steps: Because only junctional sequences without quality scores were contained in the immunoSEQ output, filtering matching that applied to full-length reads could not be performed. To assign V/J genes and CDR3, sequences were annotated using PyIR, a Python wrapper for IgBLAST v1.9, with IMGT germline references. Reads with weak V/J assignments (E-value above 1e-6), missing CDR3, stop codons, out-of-frame junctions, or ambiguous translated residues were removed. A V3J clonotype was defined by an identical inferred V gene, J gene, and CDR3 amino acid sequence. To compute the percentage overlap between repertoires, the number of shared unique clonotypes was divided by the size of the smaller repertoire. RTK rarefaction, the Chao1 estimator, and Recon v2.1 estimates of unobserved clonotypes were used to assess repertoire richness. OLGA was used to compute generation probabilities for all TCRbeta clonotypes that the gDNA method yielded from several donors. In TCRdb, the immuneACCESS table is reduced to in-frame sequences with V and J assigned. These tables do not hold every clone; where another copy was compared, an unresolved V gene accounts for under half, and the others remain unexplained. D and trimming were read from the DNA, whereas the V and J calls and clone size are those reported in that table. The sample table records under 1 million clones; 96% of these occur just once. The ten largest clones capture over 0.2% of the sample.

This sample is drawn from a study of shared clonotypes between healthy human individuals (dated by TCRdb to between 2020 and 2021). About the study as a whole: The cohort comprised a couple of women and a few men aged 18 to 49 years. The study deeply sequenced blood TCR repertoires of about five healthy adults to estimate repertoire size and the extent of clonotype sharing between individuals. Leukapheresis yielded between about 0.94 and 10 billion PBMCs per donor. Libraries were prepared and TCR repertoires were sequenced by different laboratories using diverse techniques, in order to increase sequencing depth and limit assay-specific biases. Per donor, three plates each were used for CD4 naive and CD4 memory, two for CD8 naive, and one for CD8 memory.

CDR1 and CDR2 are read off the germline V gene (reference sequence) as SEHNR and FQNEAQ. From its cysteine to its phenylalanine, the CDR3 spans 14 amino acids. The entry retains the CDR3 DNA only, 42 bases that are in frame from base 1. V sheds 4 bases and J sheds 8 bases, leaving 15 bases between their ends. Paper-wide results and their limitations: Compared with non-shared clonotypes, the clonotypes found in all four sorted-subset donors had higher generation probabilities. The small number of donors limited the genetic and exposure-history diversity represented. When four donors were compared, the shared fraction of clonotypes was about 5% for naive CD4, less than 4% for naive CD8, 2.3% for memory CD4, and around 0.4% for memory CD8. Estimated clonotype richness was generally larger for naive than for memory subsets. Sampling was restricted to blood, and TCR repertoires in tissues likely differ from the TCR repertoires found in blood. Based on pairwise subsampling, the degree of clonotype sharing among donors was expected to be affected by sequencing depth. Even with the large sequencing depth, rarefaction of the sorted-subset datasets indicated that sequencing was incomplete.

CD8 naive samples were obtained by positive selection for CCR7 among CD45RO-negative cells, yielding a CD45RA+CCR7+ population from which TemRA cells were excluded. The donors were healthy, HIV-negative adults with no recently reported acute infections or vaccinations. Every donor was a Caucasian adult living in Nashville, Tennessee, USA. Blood was collected by leukapheresis, and PBMCs were isolated by Ficoll-Histopaque density gradient centrifugation and then cryopreserved in liquid nitrogen vapor phase. Analytical flow cytometry was used to check the purity and quantity of every magnetically sorted T cell population. From each sorted fraction, genomic DNA was isolated and quantified by UV absorbance on a Nanodrop 2000c.

Rearrangement joined TRBV7-9 to TRBJ2-1; the D gene remains uncertain. The sequenced material came from naive CD8+ T cells sorted from blood. Reading the label with the study, this specimen's cell subset or site is: CD45RA+CCR7+. The sequence was obtained from a man aged 25 to 40 in good health. The CDR3 loop reads CASSSPSSMDEQFF. The DNA reads as follows: TGTGCCAGCAGCTCCCCGTCAAGTATGGATGAGCAGTTCTTC. The reference TRBV7-9 and TRBJ2-1 proteins fill in what lies around the CDR3, so the full variable domain reads DTGVSQNPRHKITKRGQNVTFRCDPISEHNRLYWYRQTLGQGPEFLTYFQNEAQLEKSRLLSDRFSAERPKGSFSTLEIQRTEQGDSAMYLCASSSPSSMDEQFFGPGTRLTVL.